These T cell receptor beta chains were read from a single sample in a study of T cell repertoires in cytomegalovirus infection. TCRdb reprocessed the reads via MiXCR and lists one record per CDR3 protein. The table has under 250,000 distinct CDR3 sequences, 6.5% seen once; the top ten hold 5.5% to 8%. Sequenced sample: PBMCs. These receptor sequences come from a human donor in good health (CMV status not recorded). Some clones in this sample may be carry-over from other donors' samples. The CDR3 runs from the conserved cysteine through the conserved F or W. D genes are given only for firm matches. Only some rows state a clone size, as once, few, many or a class for expanded clones.

>-|many|TRBJ1-6|TRBV4-2|15
CASSPGRTNNSPLHF
TGTGCCAGCAGCCCCGGGCGGACGAATAATTCACCCCTCCACTTT
>-|-|TRBJ2-7|TRBV25-1|13
CASSEYHFYEQYF
TGTGCCAGCAGTGAATACCACTTCTACGAGCAGTACTTC
>TRBD1|many|TRBJ1-2|TRBV6-2/TRBV6-3|15
CASSHPGGMGYGYTF
TGTGCCAGCAGTCACCCAGGGGGCATGGGCTATGGCTACACCTTC
>TRBD1|many|TRBJ2-7|TRBV4-3|16
CASSQTGTGGRDEQYF
TGCGCCAGCAGCCAAACCGGGACAGGGGGCCGGGACGAGCAGTACTTC
>-|-|TRBJ1-3|TRBV7-9|17
CASSLGSRQASGNTIYF
TGTGCCAGCAGCTTAGGAAGTAGGCAGGCCTCTGGAAACACCATATATTTT
>-|many|TRBJ1-1|TRBV29-1|11
CSVELGWEAFF
TGCAGCGTTGAATTGGGGTGGGAAGCTTTCTTT
>-|few|TRBJ1-2|TRBV11-2|15
CASSSIQGFGYGYTF
TGTGCCAGCAGCTCGATACAGGGATTCGGCTATGGCTACACCTTC
>-|many|TRBJ2-5|TRBV28|15
CASSSYGTAQETQYF
TGTGCCAGCAGCTCGTATGGAACTGCCCAAGAGACCCAGTACTTC
>-|many|TRBJ2-7|TRBV24-1|14
CATSYGGSSYEQYF
TGTGCCACCAGTTACGGCGGGTCCTCCTACGAGCAGTACTTC
>-|many|TRBJ2-7|TRBV12-3/TRBV12-4|13
CASSFPNEYEQYF
TGTGCCAGCAGTTTCCCTAACGAATACGAGCAGTACTTC
>-|-|TRBJ2-5|TRBV20-1|12
CSAGASQETQYF
TGCAGTGCGGGGGCGAGCCAAGAGACCCAGTACTTC
>TRBD1|few|TRBJ1-6|TRBV20-1|16
CSARPRTGEYNSPLHF
TGCAGTGCTAGACCCCGGACAGGGGAATATAATTCACCCCTCCACTTT
>-|many|TRBJ2-1|TRBV10-3|12
CAISIFGNEQFF
TGTGCCATCAGTATTTTCGGCAACGAGCAGTTCTTC
>-|few|TRBJ1-1|TRBV7-9|14
CASSPEGGRVEAFF
TGTGCCAGCAGCCCGGAGGGGGGCAGGGTGGAAGCTTTCTTT
>-|many|TRBJ2-1|TRBV5-5|13
CASSPFPDNEQFF
TGTGCCAGCAGCCCTTTCCCCGACAATGAGCAGTTCTTC
>-|many|TRBJ2-2|TRBV7-2|14
CASLLARNTGELFF
TGTGCCAGCCTCCTAGCGAGGAACACCGGGGAGCTGTTTTTT
>TRBD1|many|TRBJ1-1|TRBV9|13
CASSVEGATEAFF
TGTGCCAGCAGCGTAGAGGGGGCCACTGAAGCTTTCTTT
>TRBD1|many|TRBJ1-3|TRBV28|17
CASSIPPGQISGNTIYF
TGTGCCAGCAGCATACCTCCGGGACAGATCTCTGGAAACACCATATATTTT
>-|many|TRBJ2-7|TRBV6-1|14
CASSRRDGPYEQYF
TGTGCCAGCAGTCGACGGGACGGGCCCTACGAGCAGTACTTC
>-|few|TRBJ2-6|TRBV6-6|15
CASTSWGEGANVLTF
TGTGCCAGCACTTCTTGGGGAGAGGGGGCCAACGTCCTGACTTTC
>-|many|TRBJ2-1|TRBV27|16
CASSLRGAGRDHEQFF
TGTGCCAGCAGTTTAAGGGGGGCCGGTAGAGATCATGAGCAGTTCTTC
>-|many|TRBJ2-5|TRBV7-2|15
CASSLSGQFQETQYF
TGTGCCAGCAGCTTATCAGGACAGTTCCAAGAGACCCAGTACTTC
>TRBD2|-|TRBJ2-3|TRBV6-5|14
CASSPWGGIDTQYF
TGTGCCAGCAGTCCTTGGGGGGGGATAGATACGCAGTATTTT
>TRBD1|many|TRBJ1-6|TRBV9|15
CASSAGDRAVSPLHF
TGTGCCAGCAGCGCCGGGGACAGGGCGGTGTCACCCCTCCACTTT
>TRBD2|many|TRBJ2-1|TRBV6-2/TRBV6-3|16
CASSRWGGSSYNEQFF
TGTGCCAGCAGCCGCTGGGGAGGGAGCTCCTACAATGAGCAGTTCTTC
>-|many|TRBJ1-4|TRBV15|14
CATSRDIENEKLFF
TGTGCCACCAGCAGAGATATAGAGAATGAAAAACTGTTTTTT
>-|many|TRBJ2-1|TRBV12-3/TRBV12-4|15
CASSLRASRSNEQFF
TGTGCCAGCAGTTTAAGGGCTAGCAGGTCCAATGAGCAGTTCTTC
>-|many|TRBJ2-3|TRBV20-1|12
CSAGTGTDTQYF
TGCAGTGCCGGGACGGGCACAGATACGCAGTATTTT
>-|many|TRBJ1-2|TRBV7-2|16
CASSLGSSGTEYGYTF
TGTGCCAGCAGCTTAGGGTCCTCCGGGACGGAATATGGCTACACCTTC
>TRBD2|-|TRBJ2-1|TRBV20-1|17
CSASLILAGGLYNEQFF
TGCAGTGCTAGTCTCATCTTAGCGGGGGGCCTCTACAATGAGCAGTTCTTC
>-|many|TRBJ1-1|TRBV20-1|12
CSARDRRLEAFF
TGCAGTGCTAGAGACCGTCGGCTTGAAGCTTTCTTT
>TRBD1|many|TRBJ2-5|TRBV5-1|14
CASSKGQSQETQYF
TGCGCCAGCAGCAAGGGACAGAGCCAAGAGACCCAGTACTTC
>-|many|TRBJ2-2|TRBV28|13
CASSFFDTGELFF
TGTGCCAGCAGTTTTTTCGACACCGGGGAGCTGTTTTTT
>-|many|TRBJ1-5|TRBV4-2|16
CASSRNGQGDNQPQHF
TGTGCCAGCAGCCGTAACGGGCAGGGAGACAATCAGCCCCAGCATTTT
>-|many|TRBJ2-1|TRBV7-9|15
CASSPGRGRYNEQFF
TGTGCCAGCAGCCCAGGAAGGGGACGCTACAATGAGCAGTTCTTC
>-|many|TRBJ2-7|TRBV20-1|14
CSLAKGIPSYEQYF
TGCAGTTTAGCAAAGGGGATCCCCTCCTACGAGCAGTACTTC
>-|many|TRBJ2-2|TRBV4-1|17
CASSQRDGSLHNGELFF
TGCGCCAGCAGCCAAAGGGATGGGAGCCTTCACAACGGGGAGCTGTTTTTT
>TRBD1|many|TRBJ2-7|TRBV29-1|12
CSVGTGPYEQYF
TGCAGCGTTGGGACAGGGCCCTACGAGCAGTACTTC
>-|-|TRBJ1-2|TRBV28|15
CASSPGSGTPYGYTF
TGTGCCAGCAGTCCTGGAAGTGGGACACCCTATGGCTACACCTTC
>-|many|TRBJ2-7|TRBV7-2|14
CASSLERDAEEQYF
TGTGCCAGCAGCTTAGAAAGGGACGCCGAGGAGCAGTACTTC
>-|-|TRBJ1-2|TRBV4-3|17
CASSQFFAATRNYGYTF
TGCGCCAGCAGCCAGTTTTTTGCAGCCACCCGTAACTATGGCTACACCTTC
>TRBD1|many|TRBJ2-3|TRBV4-3|15
CASSQATGGTDTQYF
TGCGCCAGCAGCCAGGCGACAGGGGGCACAGATACGCAGTATTTT
>-|many|TRBJ1-4|TRBV20-1|14
CSARDVAGDEKLFF
TGCAGTGCTAGAGATGTCGCAGGGGATGAAAAACTGTTTTTT
>-|many|TRBJ2-1|TRBV12-3/TRBV12-4|17
CASSLSFGGASGDEQFF
TGTGCCAGCAGTTTGAGTTTTGGTGGGGCTTCAGGGGATGAGCAGTTCTTC
>TRBD1|many|TRBJ1-1|TRBV29-1|13
CSVDNDRGTEAFF
TGCAGCGTTGACAACGACAGGGGGACTGAAGCTTTCTTT
>-|many|TRBJ1-6|TRBV7-2|12
CASRGEGAPLHF
TGTGCCAGCAGGGGCGAGGGAGCACCCCTCCACTTT
>TRBD1|many|TRBJ2-2|TRBV7-9|16
CASSPPWQGATGELFF
TGTGCCAGCAGCCCCCCCTGGCAGGGGGCCACCGGGGAGCTGTTTTTT
>TRBD1|many|TRBJ2-6|TRBV14|18
CASSPGTGGLSGANVLTF
TGTGCCAGCAGTCCCGGGACAGGGGGCCTCTCTGGGGCCAACGTCCTGACTTTC
>-|many|TRBJ2-7|TRBV10-2|14
CASSVSGYGYEQYF
TGCGCCAGCAGTGTGTCGGGGTACGGCTACGAGCAGTACTTC
>TRBD1|many|TRBJ1-1|TRBV12-5|16
CASGLVPGTVNTEAFF
TGTGCTAGTGGTTTGGTACCCGGGACAGTGAACACTGAAGCTTTCTTT
>-|many|TRBJ2-7|TRBV7-6|13
CASSSTLLYEQYF
TGTGCCAGCAGCTCGACACTTCTCTACGAGCAGTACTTC
>-|few|TRBJ1-5|TRBV19|15
CASSIYPGRNQPQHF
TGTGCCAGTAGTATATATCCAGGGCGCAATCAGCCCCAGCATTTT
>TRBD1|-|TRBJ2-7|TRBV10-3|14
CAITRTGAPSEQYF
TGTGCCATCACTAGGACAGGCGCGCCTAGCGAGCAGTACTTC
>TRBD2|many|TRBJ2-7|TRBV6-6|14
CASSYPPAGDEQYF
TGTGCCAGCAGTTACCCCCCAGCGGGGGACGAGCAGTACTTC
>-|many|TRBJ1-6|TRBV12-3/TRBV12-4|13
CASSFGPNSPLHF
TGTGCCAGCAGTTTCGGGCCTAATTCACCCCTCCACTTT
>TRBD1|many|TRBJ1-5|TRBV28|15
CASSLRQGANQPQHF
TGTGCCAGCAGTTTACGACAGGGGGCGAATCAGCCCCAGCATTTT